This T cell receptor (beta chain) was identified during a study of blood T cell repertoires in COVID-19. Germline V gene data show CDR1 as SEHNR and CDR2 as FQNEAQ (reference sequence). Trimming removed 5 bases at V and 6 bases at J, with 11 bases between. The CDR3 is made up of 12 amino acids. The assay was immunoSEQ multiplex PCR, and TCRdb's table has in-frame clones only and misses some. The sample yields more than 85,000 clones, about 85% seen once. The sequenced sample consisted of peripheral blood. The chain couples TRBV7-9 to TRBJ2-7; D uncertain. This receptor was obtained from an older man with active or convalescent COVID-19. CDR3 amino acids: CASSHGRREQYF. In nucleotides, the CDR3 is TGTGCCAGCAGCCATGGGCGTCGCGAGCAGTACTTC. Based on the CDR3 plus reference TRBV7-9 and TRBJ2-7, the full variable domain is DTGVSQNPRHKITKRGQNVTFRCDPISEHNRLYWYRQTLGQGPEFLTYFQNEAQLEKSRLLSDRFSAERPKGSFSTLEIQRTEQGDSAMYLCASSHGRREQYFGPGTRLTVT.